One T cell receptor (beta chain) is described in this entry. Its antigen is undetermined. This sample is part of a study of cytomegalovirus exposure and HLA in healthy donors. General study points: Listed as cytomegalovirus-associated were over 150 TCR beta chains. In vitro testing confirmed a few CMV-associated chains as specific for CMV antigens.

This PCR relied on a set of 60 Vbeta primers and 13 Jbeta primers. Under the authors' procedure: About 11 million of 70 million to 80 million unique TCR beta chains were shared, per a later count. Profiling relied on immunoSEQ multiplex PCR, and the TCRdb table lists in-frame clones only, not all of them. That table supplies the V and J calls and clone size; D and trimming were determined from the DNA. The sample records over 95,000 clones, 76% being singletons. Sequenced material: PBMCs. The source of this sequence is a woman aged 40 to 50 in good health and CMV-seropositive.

The DNA of the CDR3 is TGTGCCAGCCTAACAGGGAAAGGAGAAAAACTGTTTTTT. Its translation is CASLTGKGEKLFF. The chain uses TRBV2 and TRBJ1-4; D is perhaps TRBD1 (6 bases). The germline V and J ends were trimmed by 8 bases and 8 bases, with 15 bases remaining between them. This CDR3 is 13 amino acids long. The germline V gene encodes CDR1 SNHLY and CDR2 FYNNEI.